Each of the 12 T cell receptor beta chains below was sequenced from the same sample in a study of T cell repertoires in cytomegalovirus infection. Their antigen targets remain unknown. Each CDR3 protein gets one entry after TCRdb re-called the reads with MiXCR. The repertoire holds some 560,000 distinct CDR3 sequences, with approximately 40% as singletons. The sample was cultured PBMCs, taken from culture after CMV antigen stimulation. These receptors all come from a human donor in good health (CMV status not recorded). Some clones in this sample may be carry-over from other donors' samples.

The gene calls are TRBV15 and TRBJ2-3; D perhaps matches TRBD2 (6 bases). Trimming pared 1 base from V and 6 bases from J, leaving 8 bases between. The CDR3 runs to 13 residues. The V gene's germline CDR1 is LNHNV and CDR2 YYDKDF (reference sequence). CDR3 sequence (DNA): TGTGCCACCAGCAGAGCCGGGGGTGATACGCAGTATTTT. This translates into CATSRAGGDTQYF. Drawing the rest from reference TRBV15 and TRBJ2-3, the complete variable domain is DAMVIQNPRYQVTQFGKPVTLSCSQTLNHNVMYWYQQKSSQAPKLLFHYYDKDFNNEADTPDNFQSRRPNTSFCFLDIRSPGLGDTAMYLCATSRAGGDTQYFGPGTRLTVL.

The rearrangement uses TRBV25-1 and TRBJ1-5, with 7 nucleotides matching TRBD1. Germline V CDR1 and CDR2: MGHDK, SYGVNS. CDR3 length: 15 amino acids. J lost 3 bases, V lost 4 bases, and 6 bases had no gene match. The DNA for the CDR3 is TGTGCCAGCAGTGCCCAGGGGGGGGCCAATCAGCCCCAGCATTTT. Protein: CASSAQGGANQPQHF.

CDR3 coding DNA: TGTGCCACCAGCAGAGCCCCTCAGGACTTCTATGGCTACACCTTC. It is translated as CATSRAPQDFYGYTF. The V call is TRBV15, the J call TRBJ1-2; D unclear. V was shortened by 1 base and J by 4 bases, with 13 bases between the two germline ends. CDR1 and CDR2 (germline): LNHNV, YYDKDF (reference sequence). The CDR3 spans 15 residues. The whole variable domain, remainder taken from reference TRBV15 and TRBJ1-2, is DAMVIQNPRYQVTQFGKPVTLSCSQTLNHNVMYWYQQKSSQAPKLLFHYYDKDFNNEADTPDNFQSRRPNTSFCFLDIRSPGLGDTAMYLCATSRAPQDFYGYTFGSGTRLTVV.

This chain connects TRBV4-3 to TRBJ1-1; D is uncertain. The CDR3 sequence is 18 residues long. Germline CDR1 reads LGHNA; CDR2 reads YSLEER. V lost 2 bases to trimming and J lost 0 bases, with 19 bases between them. CDR3 in DNA: TGCGCCAGCAGCCAACCGAGGGCGCGCCGTAAAATGAACACTGAAGCTTTCTTT. Protein product: CASSQPRARRKMNTEAFF.

This chain links TRBV7-2 with TRBJ1-2; a possible D gene is TRBD1 (6 bases). The ends were cut back, 8 bases at V and 2 bases at J, with 21 bases in the middle. Germline V CDR1 and CDR2: SGHTA, FQGNSA. This CDR3 is built from 16 residues. CDR3: CASQEWGARANYGYTF. The CDR3 DNA reads as TGTGCCAGCCAAGAGTGGGGGGCGCGGGCCAACTATGGCTACACCTTC.

V is TRBV6-8 and J is TRBJ1-2, with D hard to call. CDR3 length: 14 residues. CDR1 and CDR2 (germline): MNHGY, SAAAGT. The V and J ends lost 3 bases and 2 bases respectively, with 10 bases between them. DNA of the CDR3: TGTGCCAGCAGTTATGGAGTACACAACTATGGCTACACCTTC. Its protein product is CASSYGVHNYGYTF.

The table lists this clonotype with a few counts. V usage is TRBV6-1 and J usage is TRBJ2-3, with D perhaps matching TRBD1 (6 bases). This CDR3 is 17 amino acids long. V was clipped by 0 bases and J by 0 bases, with 13 bases between them. CDR1 is MNHNS and CDR2 is SASEGT in the germline V gene. The CDR3 sequence is CASSEAIRGFSTDTQYF. As DNA, the CDR3 is TGTGCCAGCAGTGAAGCCATAAGGGGGTTTAGCACAGATACGCAGTATTTT.

The table lists this clonotype with a count of one. The chain carries TRBV19 and TRBJ1-5; TRBD1 might be the D (6 bases). CDR1 and CDR2 from the germline V gene are LNHDA and SQIVND (reference sequence). V gave up 7 bases and J gave up 2 bases, with 18 bases separating them. The CDR3 length is 16 residues. The DNA of the CDR3 is TGTGCCAGTACCGAAGAACAGGGTTTCGGCAATCAGCCCCAGCATTTT. Protein product: CASTEEQGFGNQPQHF.

This clonotype was detected a few times. The chain joins TRBV2 to TRBJ2-3; tentative D call: TRBD2 (6 bases). The CDR3 runs 13 residues. The germline gives CDR1 SNHLY, CDR2 FYNNEI. The V gene lost 4 bases and the J gene lost 10 bases, with 15 bases spanning the gap. This chain's CDR3 is CASSAERGISQYF. The CDR3 coding sequence is TGTGCCAGCAGTGCGGAGCGCGGGATTTCGCAGTATTTT.

The gene calls are TRBV24-1 and TRBJ2-3, with 7 bases identical to TRBD1. J was trimmed by 4 bases and V by 6 bases; bases with no gene match: 6. CDR3 length equals 14 residues. CDR1 is KGHDR and CDR2 is SFDVKD in the germline V gene. Here the CDR3 DNA reads TGTGCCACCAGTCAGAGGGGGCTCGCAGATACGCAGTATTTT. This encodes CATSQRGLADTQYF.

V usage is TRBV6-6 and J usage is TRBJ1-2; D unclear. V was trimmed by 6 bases and J by 4 bases, leaving 15 bases between them. This CDR3 contains 14 residues. The V gene's germline CDR1 is MNHNY and CDR2 SVGAGI (reference sequence). CDR3 in DNA: TGTGCCAGCAGAGAAGTGTTTGGGGTCTATGGCTACACCTTC. Its translation: CASREVFGVYGYTF.

This sequence joins TRBV11-2 and TRBJ1-5, with unresolved D. The CDR3 has 16 residues. Germline V gene sequence: CDR1 SGHAT, CDR2 FQNNGV. V gave up 5 bases and J gave up 2 bases, with 16 bases separating them. The CDR3 DNA reads TGTGCCAGCAGCCTCACGGGGAGTATGGGCAATCAGCCCCAGCATTTT. Its translation is CASSLTGSMGNQPQHF.